This TCR beta chain originates from a study of T cell responses to AZD1222 COVID-19 vaccine. This clone was counted a few times. The assay was immunoSEQ multiplex PCR, and TCRdb's table has in-frame clones only and misses some. Here the sample spans 150,000 to 180,000 clones, roughly 90% being singletons. Germline CDR1 MRHNA, CDR2 SNTAGT. V lost 11 bases to trimming and J lost 7 bases, with 8 bases between them. There are 9 residues in the CDR3. The chain is built from TRBV6-4 and TRBJ1-2, with D perhaps matching TRBD1 (6 bases). The starting material was peripheral blood, obtained on day 0 of AZD1222 vaccination. The TCR sequence derives from an adult in good health. CDR3 sequence (DNA): TGTGCCCCCAGGGGTGGCTACACCTTC. Translated, it gives CAPRGGYTF.